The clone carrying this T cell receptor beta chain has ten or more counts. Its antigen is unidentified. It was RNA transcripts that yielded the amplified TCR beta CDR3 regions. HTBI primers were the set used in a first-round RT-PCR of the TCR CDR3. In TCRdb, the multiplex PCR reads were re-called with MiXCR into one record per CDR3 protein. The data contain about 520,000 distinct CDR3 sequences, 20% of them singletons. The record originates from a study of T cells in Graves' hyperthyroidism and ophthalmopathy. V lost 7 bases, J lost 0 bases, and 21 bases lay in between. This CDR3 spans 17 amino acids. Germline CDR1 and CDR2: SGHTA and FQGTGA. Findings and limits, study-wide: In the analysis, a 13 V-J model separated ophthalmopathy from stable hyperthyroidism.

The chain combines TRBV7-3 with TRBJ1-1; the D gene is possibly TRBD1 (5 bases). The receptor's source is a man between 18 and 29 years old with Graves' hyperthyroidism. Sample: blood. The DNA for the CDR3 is TGTGCCAGCACTAGGCCCAGGGAGGGACCCATGAACACTGAAGCTTTCTTT. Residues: CASTRPREGPMNTEAFF.